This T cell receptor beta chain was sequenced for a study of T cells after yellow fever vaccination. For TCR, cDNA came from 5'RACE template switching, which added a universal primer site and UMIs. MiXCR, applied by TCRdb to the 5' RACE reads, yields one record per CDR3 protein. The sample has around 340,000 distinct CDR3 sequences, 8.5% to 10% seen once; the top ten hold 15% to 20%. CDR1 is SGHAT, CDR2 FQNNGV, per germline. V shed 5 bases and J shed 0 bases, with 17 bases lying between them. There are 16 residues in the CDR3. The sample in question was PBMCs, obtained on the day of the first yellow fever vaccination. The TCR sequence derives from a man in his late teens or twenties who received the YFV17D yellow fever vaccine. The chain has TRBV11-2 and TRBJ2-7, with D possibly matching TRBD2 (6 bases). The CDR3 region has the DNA TGTGCCAGCAGCCCCATTTCCCGGCGGGGCTCCTACGAGCAGTACTTC. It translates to CASSPISRRGSYEQYF. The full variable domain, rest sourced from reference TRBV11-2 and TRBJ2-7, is EAGVAQSPRYKIIEKRQSVAFWCNPISGHATLYWYQQILGQGPKLLIQFQNNGVVDDSQLPKDRFSAERLKGVDSTLKIQPAKLEDSAVYLCASSPISRRGSYEQYFGPGTRLTVT.